The clone carrying this TCR beta chain was counted only a few times. Its antigen is not identified. This sample is part of a study of response to subunit inactivated influenza vaccine. TCRdb redid the calling of the RT-PCR reads with MiXCR, one entry per CDR3 protein. Among hundreds of thousands of distinct CDR3 sequences listed, around a sixth were seen once. Findings and limits, study-wide: Each seasonal influenza vaccination, the authors suggested, recruits few new T cells.

CDR3 length equals 14 residues. The V gene lost 0 bases and the J gene lost 10 bases, with 13 bases spanning the gap. Germline V gene data show CDR1 as MNHEY and CDR2 as SVGAGI. The clonotype originates from a man in his forties or fifties who received an inactivated influenza vaccine. This material consisted of PBMCs from blood, taken about 12 days after vaccination. This chain links TRBV6-5 with TRBJ2-1; perhaps TRBD2 as D (6 bases). The CDR3 DNA is TGTGCCAGCAGTTACTCGTCCGGTGCGGGGGAGCAGTTCTTC. Translation gives CASSYSSGAGEQFF.